The rows below give T cell receptor beta chains drawn from one sample of a study of blood T cell repertoires in COVID-19. Sequencing used immunoSEQ multiplex PCR; TCRdb keeps in-frame clones, though not all of them. The profile shows some 200,000 clones, about 90% of them singletons. Material: PBMCs or T cells enriched from blood (not recorded which). The receptor set was obtained from a woman between 45 and 60 years old in a cohort exposed to, infected with or recovered from COVID-19 (not recorded which). The CDR3 runs from the conserved cysteine through the conserved F or W.

J gene: TRBJ1-6; V gene: TRBV30; CDR3 protein: CAWSGLNSYNSPLHF
J gene: TRBJ1-1; V gene: TRBV7-6; CDR3 protein: CASSPQGSLNTEAFF
J gene: TRBJ2-2; V gene: TRBV4-3; CDR3 protein: CASSQDEGTGGTGELFF
J gene: TRBJ1-2; V gene: TRBV6-1; CDR3 protein: CASSEVGGVGYTF
J gene: TRBJ2-1; V gene: TRBV18; CDR3 protein: CASSPLWRGENTYNEQFF
J gene: TRBJ1-5; V gene: TRBV7-8; CDR3 protein: CASSLPDQPQHF
J gene: TRBJ2-2; V gene: TRBV5-1; CDR3 protein: CASSFRDMNTGELFF
J gene: TRBJ2-5; V gene: TRBV24-1; CDR3 protein: CATSDGLAGETQYF
J gene: TRBJ1-1; V gene: TRBV7-8; CDR3 protein: CASSFERAHTEAFF
J gene: TRBJ2-5; V gene: TRBV7-2; CDR3 protein: CASSLGLGQGQGETQYF
J gene: TRBJ1-2; V gene: TRBV5-8; CDR3 protein: CASSLKQGLYGYTF
J gene: TRBJ1-5; V gene: TRBV18; CDR3 protein: CASSPPGTRGGNQPQHF
J gene: TRBJ1-1; V gene: TRBV5-1; CDR3 protein: CASSQGVETEAFF
J gene: TRBJ2-6; V gene: TRBV7-2; CDR3 protein: CASSPRTGVGANVLTF
J gene: TRBJ1-2; V gene: TRBV5-6; CDR3 protein: CASSLSPGANYGYTF
J gene: TRBJ1-5; V gene: TRBV5-1; CDR3 protein: CASSLEGQSNQPQHF
J gene: TRBJ2-1; V gene: TRBV5-4; CDR3 protein: CASSLEASGGADRGEQFF
J gene: TRBJ2-2; V gene: TRBV10-3; CDR3 protein: CAIRPGQPPGELFF
J gene: TRBJ2-1; V gene: TRBV15; CDR3 protein: CATSRGAGPNEQFF
J gene: TRBJ1-5; V gene: TRBV9; CDR3 protein: CASSARQGPTQPQHF
J gene: TRBJ1-5; V gene: TRBV7-2; CDR3 protein: CASSKRTGGLGNQPQHF
J gene: TRBJ1-6; V gene: TRBV14; CDR3 protein: CASSHRDRGLIGSSYNSPLHF
J gene: TRBJ2-7; V gene: TRBV5-1; CDR3 protein: CASRGLAGGPYEQYF
J gene: TRBJ1-1; V gene: TRBV3-1/TRBV3-2; CDR3 protein: CASSQVIQGCPEAFF
J gene: TRBJ1-2; V gene: TRBV5-6; CDR3 protein: CASSLDQGTLYGYTF
J gene: TRBJ1-5; V gene: TRBV28; CDR3 protein: CASSLSIWRNQPQHF
J gene: TRBJ2-2; V gene: TRBV11-2; CDR3 protein: CASSLTAKDGELFF
J gene: TRBJ1-2; V gene: TRBV4-1; CDR3 protein: CASSQSGGAGYGYTF
J gene: TRBJ2-1; V gene: TRBV7-3; CDR3 protein: CASSLTGGETRNNEQFF
J gene: TRBJ1-1; V gene: TRBV6-1; CDR3 protein: CASSEGTGGGTEAFF
J gene: TRBJ1-1; V gene: TRBV9; CDR3 protein: CASGGGQGPEAFF
J gene: TRBJ1-2; V gene: TRBV6-2/TRBV6-3; CDR3 protein: CASGPLPGQGANNYGYTF
J gene: TRBJ1-3; V gene: TRBV20-1; CDR3 protein: CSARDGALRYF
J gene: TRBJ1-1; V gene: TRBV6-5; CDR3 protein: CASSYSGTGERAEAFF
J gene: TRBJ2-3; V gene: TRBV30; CDR3 protein: CAWSSSSGGDTQYF
J gene: TRBJ2-5; V gene: TRBV7-3; CDR3 protein: CASSLYGGEETQYF
J gene: TRBJ1-1; V gene: TRBV28; CDR3 protein: CASTLRQTEAFF
J gene: TRBJ1-6; V gene: TRBV2; CDR3 protein: CASSEITGSYSPLHF
J gene: TRBJ1-5; V gene: TRBV6-5; CDR3 protein: CASSYSGQGSQPQHF
J gene: TRBJ2-4; V gene: TRBV19; CDR3 protein: CASTPLGGASIIQYF
J gene: TRBJ2-7; V gene: TRBV5-5; CDR3 protein: CASSLVGRNYEQYF
J gene: TRBJ2-5; V gene: TRBV10-3; CDR3 protein: CAISASLQETQYF
J gene: TRBJ2-5; V gene: TRBV18; CDR3 protein: CASSPGTSGGYGTQYF
J gene: TRBJ1-2; V gene: TRBV6-5; CDR3 protein: CASSSKGDSYGYTF
J gene: TRBJ1-1; V gene: TRBV11-1; CDR3 protein: CASIIDRADTEAFF
J gene: TRBJ2-1; V gene: TRBV9; CDR3 protein: CASSDSNEQFF
J gene: TRBJ1-3; V gene: TRBV9; CDR3 protein: CASSETGGAGNTIYF
J gene: TRBJ2-7; V gene: TRBV6-2/TRBV6-3; CDR3 protein: CASSNYRGLSYEQYF
J gene: TRBJ1-2; V gene: TRBV28; CDR3 protein: CASSLSGAYTF
J gene: TRBJ1-1; V gene: TRBV19; CDR3 protein: CASRAGEAFF
J gene: TRBJ2-5; V gene: TRBV28; CDR3 protein: CASSRTLQETQYF
J gene: TRBJ1-4; V gene: TRBV5-1; CDR3 protein: CASSTQPGTATNEKLFF
J gene: TRBJ1-1; V gene: TRBV27; CDR3 protein: CASRTGTGGTEAFF
J gene: TRBJ2-7; V gene: TRBV6-5; CDR3 protein: CASLPTGGDYEQYF